A single sample gave rise to the 7 T cell receptor beta chains below, sequenced in a study of T cell repertoires in cytomegalovirus infection. TCRdb called the reads again in MiXCR, with one record for every CDR3 protein. The sample carries approximately 990,000 distinct CDR3 sequences, 30% to 40% recorded once. Their cognate antigens are unknown. Sequences were derived from cultured CD8+ T cells from PBMCs, sampled from culture after CMV antigen stimulation. The receptors stem from a human donor in good health (CMV status not recorded). Some clones in this sample may be carry-over from other donors' samples.

This chain links TRBV7-6 with TRBJ2-7, with D hard to call. The germline CDR1 and CDR2 sequences are SGHVS and FNYEAQ. CDR3 size: 14 residues. The V end lost 5 bases, the J end lost 2 bases, and 13 bases lay between the germline ends. The CDR3 reads CASSPMGNPYEQYF. Written as DNA, the CDR3 is TGTGCCAGCAGCCCCATGGGGAATCCCTACGAGCAGTACTTC.

This clonotype occurred once. CDR3: CASSLGLGAYNEQFF. In DNA, the CDR3 is TGTGCCAGCAGCTTAGGGTTGGGGGCGTACAATGAGCAGTTCTTC. The chain joins TRBV7-2 to TRBJ2-1, with D possibly matching TRBD1 (6 bases). V lost 1 base, J lost 4 bases, and 11 bases lay in between. The V gene's germline CDR1 is SGHTA and CDR2 FQGNSA. The CDR3 runs 15 residues.

This chain links TRBV23-1 with TRBJ1-1; possible D gene TRBD1, 6 bases. TRBV23-1 qualifies as an ORF whose function is uncertain. CDR3 length: 17 residues. The V end was cut by 2 bases, the J end by 1 base, with 17 bases between. The CDR3 is CASSQITGSGENTEAFF. CDR3 sequence (DNA): TGCGCCAGCAGTCAAATTACAGGGTCGGGGGAGAACACTGAAGCTTTCTTT.

This chain links TRBV20-1 with TRBJ1-4, with D uncertain. Germline V gene data show CDR1 as DFQATT and CDR2 as SNEGSKA (reference sequence). The CDR3 length is 15 residues. With 0 bases removed from V and 0 bases from J, the gap between germline ends came to 8 bases. CDR3 nucleotide sequence: TGCAGTGCTAGAGACGGTAAATCAACTAATGAAAAACTGTTTTTT. Translating gives CSARDGKSTNEKLFF.

This clonotype was seen only a few times. It is unclear where the CDR3 begins or ends on the DNA, so no DNA is shown, and the CDR3 is as TCRdb lists it. The V and J genes are TRBV5-5 and TRBJ2-2; TRBD1, as called in the table, went unchecked against the DNA. 17 amino acids form the CDR3, both terminal residues included. Germline CDR1 reads SGHKS; CDR2 reads YYEKEE (reference sequence). CDR3 loop: CASSFLWTAMNTGELFF.

J is TRBJ1-5 and V is TRBV6-5; 8 bases map to TRBD1. Trimming removed 6 bases from V and 4 bases from J; junction bases left unmatched: 5. Germline CDR1 reads MNHEY; CDR2 reads SVGAGI. There are 14 residues in the CDR3. The CDR3 protein is CASSQGQANQPQHF. As DNA, the CDR3 is TGTGCCAGCAGCCAGGGACAGGCGAATCAGCCCCAGCATTTT.

The chain links TRBV6-2 or TRBV6-3 to TRBJ2-7; D remains unclear. The CDR3 has 13 amino acids. Germline lookup yields CDR1 MNHEY and CDR2 SVGEGT. The CDR3 reads CANSYSMRLEQYV. DNA of the CDR3: TGTGCCAACAGTTACTCGATGAGGCTAGAACAGTACGTC.